One T cell receptor beta chain is described in this entry. Its antigen is unknown. It was into CD45RA+ naive and CD45RA-negative memory subsets that the CD4+ cells were split. The sample comes from a study of shared clonotypes between healthy human individuals. Measured with immunoSEQ multiplex PCR; TCRdb has only the in-frame clones, and not every one. The sample carries roughly 2,300,000 clones, 85% to 95% recorded once. The V gene lost 2 bases and the J gene lost 7 bases, with 9 bases spanning the gap. This CDR3 has 13 residues. Germline loops: CDR1 KGHSH, CDR2 LQKENI. Study-level results: Estimated richness values were generally larger in naive subsets than in memory subsets.

This receptor was taken from a man between 18 and 35 years old in good health. Some clones in this sample may be carry-over from other donors' samples. V is TRBV18 and J is TRBJ2-1, with D perhaps matching TRBD1 (5 bases). The sequenced sample consisted of naive CD4+ T cells from PBMCs. Subset indicated: CD45RA+ positively selected. CDR3 sequence: CASSPDSKNEQFF. Here the CDR3 DNA reads TGTGCCAGCTCACCAGACAGCAAAAATGAGCAGTTCTTC.